The clone carrying this TCR beta chain was recorded a few times. Its antigen is still unknown. This entry comes from a study of response to subunit inactivated influenza vaccine. Points from the study as a whole: The study's authors posited that every seasonal influenza vaccination enlists few new T cells.

TCRdb passed the RT-PCR reads through MiXCR, listing each CDR3 protein once. The table shows over 750,000 distinct CDR3 sequences, with about 20% occurring only once. Unmatched junction bases numbered 9, after V lost 1 base and J lost 8 bases. This CDR3 is 15 amino acids long. CDR1 is MGHRA and CDR2 is YSYEKL in the germline V gene. This material consisted of PBMCs from blood, taken 5 days after vaccination. The genes are TRBV4-1 and TRBJ1-1; TRBD1 matches 8 bases. The receptor was isolated from a middle-aged man who received an inactivated influenza vaccine. The chain's CDR3 is CASSQAPGQAIEAFF. In DNA form, the CDR3 reads TGCGCCAGCAGCCAAGCACCGGGACAGGCAATCGAAGCTTTCTTT.